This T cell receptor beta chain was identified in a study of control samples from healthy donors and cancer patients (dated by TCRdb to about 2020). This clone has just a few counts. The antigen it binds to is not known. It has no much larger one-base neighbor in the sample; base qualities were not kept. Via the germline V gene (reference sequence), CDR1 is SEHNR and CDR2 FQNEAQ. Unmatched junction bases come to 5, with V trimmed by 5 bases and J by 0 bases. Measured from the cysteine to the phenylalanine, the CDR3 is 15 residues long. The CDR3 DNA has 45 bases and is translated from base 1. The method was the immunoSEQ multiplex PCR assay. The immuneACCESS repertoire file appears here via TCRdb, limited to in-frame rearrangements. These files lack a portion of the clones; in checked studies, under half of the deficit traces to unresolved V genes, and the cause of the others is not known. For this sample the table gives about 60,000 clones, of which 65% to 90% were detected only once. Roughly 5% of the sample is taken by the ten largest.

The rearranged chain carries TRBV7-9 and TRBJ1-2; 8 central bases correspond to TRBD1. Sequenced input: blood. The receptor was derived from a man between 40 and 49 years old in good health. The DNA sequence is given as TGTGCCAGCAGCCTACCGGGACAGGCTAACTATGGCTACACCTTC. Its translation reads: CASSLPGQANYGYTF.